This TCR beta chain was recovered during a study of blood T cell repertoires in COVID-19. Study summary: Samples taken during acute and convalescent COVID-19 were collected in the United States, Italy and Spain. PBMCs, B-cell-depleted T cells, or T cells were the source of the cDNA or gDNA that made up the material.

Germline loops: CDR1 SGHRS, CDR2 YFSETQ. The CDR3 totals 16 residues. V dropped 0 bases and J dropped 0; count of bases not matched to a gene: 2. In the authors' workflow: The assay estimated nucleated cells by amplifying reference gene primers. Repertoires were generated with immunoSEQ multiplex PCR, while TCRdb's copy carries only in-frame clones and drops some. V and J calls and clone size come straight from that table; D and trimming were deduced from the DNA. The sample shows approximately 130,000 clones, 65% to 90% of them seen only once. Sequencing input: peripheral blood. This receptor was identified in a human donor in a cohort sampled during active COVID-19. This chain joins TRBV5-1 and TRBJ1-4; 7 bases map to TRBD1. The DNA of the CDR3 is TGCGCCAGCAGCTTGGGACAGGGAACAACTAATGAAAAACTGTTTTTT. The encoded protein is CASSLGQGTTNEKLFF.